These T cell receptor beta chains were read from a single sample in a study of blood T cell repertoires in COVID-19. The method was immunoSEQ multiplex PCR; TCRdb's version includes in-frame clones alone and lacks a portion of them. The data contain around 500,000 clones, roughly 88% of them singletons. The sequencing sample was made of peripheral blood. All receptors come from a human donor in a cohort sampled during active COVID-19. Each CDR3 is given with its conserved first and last residue. D genes are given only for firm matches. Expanded clones get a size class; other rows say once, few or many, or leave the size out.

j_call | v_call | d_call | clone_size | cdr3_nt | cdr3_aa
TRBJ1-4 | TRBV6-2/TRBV6-3 | - | - | TGTGCCAGCAGCAAAAACCCCGACAGGAATGAAAAACTGTTTTTT | CASSKNPDRNEKLFF
TRBJ2-1 | TRBV7-9 | TRBD2 | few | TGTGCCAGCAGCTTAGGGCTAGCGGACGATGAGCAGTTCTTC | CASSLGLADDEQFF
TRBJ1-2 | TRBV2 | TRBD1 | - | TGTGCCAGCAATATGGACAGGGAGGGAGGCTACACCTTC | CASNMDREGGYTF
TRBJ2-1 | TRBV9 | TRBD2 | - | TGTGCCAGCAGCGTAGAGCAGCGGGAGCTGATGGGTGAGCAGTTCTTC | CASSVEQRELMGEQFF
TRBJ1-2 | TRBV30 | TRBD1 | - | TGTGCCTGGAGTCCGTCAGGGGGTGGCTATGGCTACACCTTC | CAWSPSGGGYGYTF
TRBJ1-4 | TRBV19 | TRBD1 | - | TGTGCCAGTAGACGACAGGGGGCTGATGAAAAACTGTTTTTT | CASRRQGADEKLFF
TRBJ2-1 | TRBV4-2 | TRBD2 | - | TGTGCCAGCAGCCAACCCGGGACTAGCGCTAATGAGCAGTTCTTC | CASSQPGTSANEQFF
TRBJ2-7 | TRBV21-1 | - | - | TGTGCCAGCAGCCCCCCGGGGGTCGAGCAGTACTTC | CASSPPGVEQYF
TRBJ2-3 | TRBV9 | TRBD2 | - | TGTGCCAGCAGCCTCGGGACTAGCGGGGGAGATACGCAGTATTTT | CASSLGTSGGDTQYF
TRBJ1-5 | TRBV27 | - | once | TGTGCCAGCAGTCCCTACCTACCCCGACCCCAAGGAGTCAATCAGCCCCAGCATTTT | CASSPYLPRPQGVNQPQHF
TRBJ2-5 | TRBV18 | TRBD1 | - | TGTGCCAGCTCACCACCGTGGACAGGACAAGAGACCCAGTACTTC | CASSPPWTGQETQYF
TRBJ1-3 | TRBV5-4 | - | - | TGTGCCAGCAGCTCACAGGGTTATGGCACCATATATTTT | CASSSQGYGTIYF
TRBJ2-5 | TRBV3-1/TRBV3-2 | - | - | TGTGCCAGCACCAACCGGAGGGAGACCCAGTACTTC | CASTNRRETQYF
TRBJ2-7 | TRBV28 | - | - | TGTGCCAGCAGGTCGAGCTACGAGCAGTACTTC | CASRSSYEQYF
TRBJ2-2 | TRBV10-3 | - | - | TGTGCCCTCAGCCCCGAGGGTACGGGGGAGCTGTTTTTT | CALSPEGTGELFF
TRBJ1-5 | TRBV19 | - | - | TGTGCCAGTAGTACTGATCCGGGACATAGCAATCAGCCCCAGCATTTT | CASSTDPGHSNQPQHF
TRBJ2-7 | TRBV29-1 | - | - | TGCAGCGTTGAAGATCTTTCAGGGGCGAAGGGCTACGAGCAGTACTTC | CSVEDLSGAKGYEQYF
TRBJ2-1 | TRBV7-2 | - | - | TGTGCCAGCAGCTTATCATCGGGTAACAATGAGCAGTTCTTC | CASSLSSGNNEQFF
TRBJ2-1 | TRBV11-1 | - | - | TGTGCCAGCAGCTTAAGTAGGGGGGGTTCCCTCTTCTTC | CASSLSRGGSLFF
TRBJ2-7 | TRBV21-1 | - | - | TGTGCCAGCAGCAAAGTGGGGGGGGATTCCTACGAGCAGTACTTC | CASSKVGGDSYEQYF
TRBJ2-1 | TRBV19 | - | - | TGTGCCAGTAGGTTGAGCTCCTACAATGAGCAGTTCTTC | CASRLSSYNEQFF
TRBJ2-3 | TRBV5-6 | - | - | TGTGCCAGCAGCTTGGGGGGCCCTAGCACAGATACGCAGTATTTT | CASSLGGPSTDTQYF
TRBJ2-2 | TRBV29-1 | TRBD1 | - | TGCAGCGTTGGGGGACAGGCAATTAGTGGCACCGGGGAGCTGTTTTTT | CSVGGQAISGTGELFF
TRBJ1-2 | TRBV11-1 | - | - | TGTGCCAGCAGGGAGGTGGGCGGCTATGGCTACACCTTC | CASREVGGYGYTF
TRBJ1-1 | TRBV2 | - | few | TGTGCCAGCAGTGAGCAGGGTGGCACTGAAGCTTTCTTT | CASSEQGGTEAFF
TRBJ1-3 | TRBV7-7 | - | - | TGTGCTAGCAGCCCCCAGGGGTTGGACGGAAACACCATATATTTT | CASSPQGLDGNTIYF
TRBJ1-6 | TRBV7-2 | TRBD1 | - | TGTGCCAGCAGCTTATTCCAGGGGGTGAATTCACCCCTCCACTTT | CASSLFQGVNSPLHF
TRBJ2-2 | TRBV29-1 | TRBD2 | - | TGCAGCGTTCTCCGGGGAAGCGGGAGCGGCACCGGGGAGCTGTTTTTT | CSVLRGSGSGTGELFF
TRBJ2-5 | TRBV7-9 | TRBD1 | - | TGTGCCAGCAGCTTAGGGGACAGCCAAGAGACCCAGTACTTC | CASSLGDSQETQYF
TRBJ2-7 | TRBV10-3 | - | - | TGTGCCATCAGCACAGGAACCTCCTACGAGCAGTACTTC | CAISTGTSYEQYF
TRBJ2-7 | TRBV18 | - | - | TGTGCCAGCTCATCCCCCAGCGGGCCCTACGAGCAGTACTTC | CASSSPSGPYEQYF
TRBJ2-2 | TRBV11-3 | TRBD2 | - | TGTGCCAGCAGCTTTTTAGCGGGAGCGAACACCGGGGAGCTGTTTTTT | CASSFLAGANTGELFF
TRBJ2-3 | TRBV4-3 | - | - | TGCGCCAGCAGCCAAGAAGTAGCGACCACAGATACGCAGTATTTT | CASSQEVATTDTQYF
TRBJ1-5 | TRBV19 | - | - | TGTGCCAGTAGATTCGCCCGGGATCAGCCCCAGCATTTT | CASRFARDQPQHF
TRBJ1-5 | TRBV5-5 | TRBD1 | - | TGTGCCAGCAGCTTTACAGGGGGCCTTCAGCCCCAGCATTTT | CASSFTGGLQPQHF
TRBJ1-2 | TRBV20-1 | - | - | TGCAGTGCTGAAGGAGGTGGCTACACCTTC | CSAEGGGYTF
TRBJ1-5 | TRBV18 | - | - | TGTGCCAGCTCCCGAGAGGCCCCGGGGGGCAATCAGCCCCAGCATTTT | CASSREAPGGNQPQHF
TRBJ2-7 | TRBV30 | TRBD2 | - | TGTGCCTGGAGTGTTCCGACGGGAGGACCCGGCTTGCAGTACTTC | CAWSVPTGGPGLQYF
TRBJ2-3 | TRBV7-2 | - | - | TGTGCCAGCAGCTTAGCGAGGGAGCTGCCCCGGAACACGCAGTATTTT | CASSLARELPRNTQYF
TRBJ2-2 | TRBV28 | - | - | TGTGCCAGCAGTTCTAACACCGGGGAGCTGTTTTTT | CASSSNTGELFF
TRBJ2-3 | TRBV5-1 | TRBD2 | - | TGCGCCAGCAGCTTGGCGGGACTAGCGGGAGGAGGTACGCAGTATTTT | CASSLAGLAGGGTQYF
TRBJ2-7 | TRBV15 | TRBD2 | - | TGTGCCACCAGCAGAGGACTAGCGAACGACGAGCAGTACTTC | CATSRGLANDEQYF
TRBJ2-7 | TRBV3-1/TRBV3-2 | - | - | TGTGCCAGCAGCCAGGTTTACGGCTACGAGCAGTACTTC | CASSQVYGYEQYF
TRBJ2-7 | TRBV19 | TRBD1 | - | TGTGCCAGTAGTACAAAAGGGGGCCCCTACGAGCAGTACTTC | CASSTKGGPYEQYF
TRBJ1-3 | TRBV12-5 | - | - | TGTGCTAGTGGTTTGGCCCTCATCCCTACATCTGAGCGCACCTCTGGAAACACCATATATTTT | CASGLALIPTSERTSGNTIYF
TRBJ1-5 | TRBV29-1 | TRBD1 | - | TGCAGCGTTGCGGGACAGGGGGTCAATCAGCCCCAGCATTTT | CSVAGQGVNQPQHF
TRBJ2-1 | TRBV24-1 | TRBD2 | - | TGTGCCACCAGTGACATAGCGGGAGGGCCGTACAATGAGCAGTTCTTC | CATSDIAGGPYNEQFF
TRBJ2-1 | TRBV5-1 | - | - | TGCGCCAGCGGGACTTCGGGGTACAATGAGCAGTTCTTC | CASGTSGYNEQFF
TRBJ1-1 | TRBV19 | - | - | TGTGCCAGTAGTCGGAGTTTACAGGGGAACACTGAAGCTTTCTTT | CASSRSLQGNTEAFF
TRBJ1-1 | TRBV28 | - | - | TGTGCCAGCAGGGGTGGCGGCACTGAAGCTTTCTTT | CASRGGGTEAFF
TRBJ1-1 | TRBV19 | TRBD1 | - | TGTGCCAGTAGTACGCGGACAGGTATTTGGGAGAACACTGAAGCTTTCTTT | CASSTRTGIWENTEAFF
TRBJ1-5 | TRBV10-2 | TRBD1 | - | TGCGCCACCAGGACAGGGGGCCTACCAGGAAGCAATCAGCCCCAGCATTTT | CATRTGGLPGSNQPQHF